The 27 T cell receptor beta chains below were found in one sample sequenced in a study of spatial heterogeneity in lung cancer. MiXCR, run by TCRdb on the 5' RACE reads, gives a single entry per CDR3 protein. The sample comprises 35,000 to 45,000 distinct CDR3 sequences, less than 9% of which are singletons, and roughly 28% rests with the top ten. Time point: sample taken at primary tumor resection. Material: PBMCs, obtained at surgery. Receptors originate from a female donor with early-stage non-small cell lung cancer.

This clonotype was counted many times. This chain connects TRBV5-4 to TRBJ2-1, with TRBD2 matching 7 bases. The CDR3 runs 17 residues. CDR1 and CDR2 from the germline V gene are SGHNT and YYREEE (reference sequence). V was clipped by 0 bases and J by 0 bases; unmatched bases: 6. The CDR3 bases are TGTGCCAGCAGCTTGGGCGTAGCGGGTAGCTCCTACAATGAGCAGTTCTTC. Amino acid sequence: CASSLGVAGSSYNEQFF.

This clonotype was seen only a few times. V usage is TRBV5-1 and J usage is TRBJ2-1, with TRBD2 matching 8 bases. Trimming at V came to 1 base and at J to 4 bases, leaving 4 bases not matched to a gene. Germline CDR1 SGHRS, CDR2 YFSETQ. The CDR3 length is 15 residues. This chain's CDR3 is CASSLISGEYNEQFF. In nucleotides, the CDR3 is TGCGCCAGCAGCTTGATTAGCGGGGAGTACAATGAGCAGTTCTTC.

This clonotype appeared many times. The chain recombines TRBV20-1 with TRBJ2-3, with 7 bases lining up with TRBD2. The CDR3 extends over 15 amino acids. Looked up from germline, CDR1 is DFQATT and CDR2 is SNEGSKA (reference sequence). The ends lost 1 base at V and 2 bases at J; junction bases unmatched: 6. CDR3 sequence: CSARVAREYTDTQYF. In nucleotides, the CDR3 is TGCAGTGCTAGAGTGGCGCGGGAGTACACAGATACGCAGTATTTT.

This chain connects TRBV24-1 to TRBJ2-7; D might be TRBD1 or TRBD2, each matching 6 bases. V was clipped by 2 bases and J by 6 bases, with 19 bases between them. There are 16 residues in the CDR3. CDR1 KGHDR and CDR2 SFDVKD come from the germline V gene. The CDR3 region is CATSDSRDTSWTEQYF. CDR3 nucleotide sequence: TGTGCCACCAGTGATTCGCGGGACACCTCATGGACCGAGCAGTACTTC.

In this sample, this clonotype turned up many times. The chain recombines TRBV28 with TRBJ1-5, with D unresolved. The CDR3 consists of 14 residues. Looked up from germline, CDR1 is MDHEN and CDR2 is SYDVKM. V was shortened by 4 bases and J by 4 bases, with 11 bases between the two germline ends. The CDR3 nucleotides read TGTGCCAGCAGTTACCCCAGTGGAAATCAGCCCCAGCATTTT. As protein: CASSYPSGNQPQHF.

This clonotype was observed at least ten times. V usage is TRBV3-1 and J usage is TRBJ2-2; D unresolved. CDR3 length: 15 residues. Germline assignment: CDR1 LGHDT and CDR2 YNNKEL (reference sequence). V lost 2 bases, J lost 1 base, and 8 bases lay in between. DNA of the CDR3: TGTGCCAGCAGCCAACCTGACTGGAACACCGGGGAGCTGTTTTTT. Amino acids: CASSQPDWNTGELFF.

This clonotype has more than one count but fewer than ten. This chain joins TRBV14 and TRBJ2-3; TRBD2 matches 9 bases. The CDR3 length is 13 residues. CDR1 is SGHDN, CDR2 FVKESK, per germline. J lost 8 bases, V lost 4 bases, and 4 bases had no gene match. CDR3 sequence: CASSRGGRGTQYF. CDR3 coding DNA: TGTGCCAGCAGCCGCGGCGGGAGGGGTACGCAGTATTTT.

Many counts were recorded for this clonotype. The J gene is TRBJ2-5, the V gene TRBV20-1; D may be TRBD2 (6 bases). The V end was cut by 5 bases, the J end by 0 bases, with 13 bases between. The V gene's germline CDR1 is DFQATT and CDR2 SNEGSKA (reference sequence). The CDR3 has 14 amino acids. Written as DNA, the CDR3 is TGCAGTGCTGCCCGGGACTCGTACCAAGAGACCCAGTACTTC. It translates to CSAARDSYQETQYF.

This clonotype was seen repeatedly, ten times or more. This chain connects TRBV28 to TRBJ1-6; possible D gene TRBD1, 5 bases. V gave up 7 bases and J gave up 5 bases, with 15 bases separating them. The length of the CDR3 is 15 residues. The germline CDR1 and CDR2 sequences are MDHEN and SYDVKM. This CDR3 is CASTPQAGDNSPLHF. CDR3 sequence (DNA): TGTGCCAGCACCCCACAGGCGGGAGATAATTCACCCCTCCACTTT. Using reference TRBV28 and TRBJ1-6 for the parts outside the CDR3, the full variable domain is DVKVTQSSRYLVKRTGEKVFLECVQDMDHENMFWYRQDPGLGLRLIYFSYDVKMKEKGDIPEGYSVSREKKERFSLILESASTNQTSMYLCASTPQAGDNSPLHFGNGTRLTVT.

V is TRBV2 and J is TRBJ2-5; D may be TRBD1 (5 bases). Germline CDR1 SNHLY, CDR2 FYNNEI. V was pared by 2 bases and J by 6 bases, with 16 bases between. The CDR3 has 15 amino acids. This CDR3 reads CASSENEGVGKTQYF. The DNA of the CDR3 is TGTGCCAGCAGTGAAAACGAAGGGGTCGGCAAGACCCAGTACTTC.

This chain links TRBV5-5 with TRBJ1-3, with a weak D call TRBD1 (5 bases). The germline gives CDR1 SGHKS, CDR2 YYEKEE (reference sequence). The V end was cut by 1 base, the J end by 2 bases, with 10 bases between. The CDR3 loop spans 15 amino acids. The CDR3 is CASSLWGTTGNTIYF. The CDR3 DNA sequence: TGTGCCAGCAGCTTGTGGGGGACTACTGGAAACACCATATATTTT. The full variable domain, completed using reference TRBV5-5 and TRBJ1-3, is DAGVTQSPTHLIKTRGQQVTLRCSPISGHKSVSWYQQVLGQGPQFIFQYYEKEERGRGNFPDRFSARQFPNYSSELNVNALLLGDSALYLCASSLWGTTGNTIYFGEGSWLTVV.

This clonotype appeared a few times. In DNA form, the CDR3 reads TGTGCCAGCAGTTACTCGTACGGGGCTAGCACAGATACGCAGTATTTT. This sequence encodes CASSYSYGASTDTQYF. This sequence joins TRBV6-5 and TRBJ2-3; D possibly matches TRBD1 or TRBD2 (5 bases each). CDR3 length: 16 residues. The V end was cut by 0 bases, the J end by 0 bases, with 10 bases between. Germline CDR1 reads MNHEY; CDR2 reads SVGAGI.

The chain joins TRBV5-1 to TRBJ1-5, with a weak D call TRBD1 (5 bases). CDR1 and CDR2 from the germline V gene are SGHRS and YFSETQ. The CDR3 is made up of 14 amino acids. Trimming cost V 7 bases and J 2 bases, with 13 bases left between them. DNA of the CDR3: TGCGCCAGCGCCCAGGGTGTGGGCAATCAGCCCCAGCATTTT. It is translated as CASAQGVGNQPQHF.

There are a few counts of this clonotype. The chain has TRBV4-3 and TRBJ2-1; the match to TRBD2 covers 14 bases. The ends lost 3 bases at V and 10 bases at J; junction bases unmatched: 11. The CDR3 loop spans 17 amino acids. Germline V gene sequence: CDR1 LGHNA, CDR2 YSLEER. The CDR3 reads CASSHAPGLAGEGEQFF. The CDR3 DNA sequence: TGCGCCAGCAGCCATGCCCCGGGACTAGCGGGAGAAGGGGAGCAGTTCTTC.

CDR3 nucleotide sequence: TGTGCCAGCAGCTTGTATTCTAGCGGGGTAACCTACGAGCAGTACTTC. Protein: CASSLYSSGVTYEQYF. The chain is built from TRBV5-5 and TRBJ2-7; 9 bases are a match to TRBD2. The junction had 7 bases not matched to a gene; V was cut back by 1 base and J by 2 bases. Germline V lookup: CDR1 SGHKS, CDR2 YYEKEE (reference sequence). The CDR3 covers 16 residues.

This clonotype was picked up a small number of times. The chain is built from TRBV27 and TRBJ2-1; 10 bases line up with TRBD1. Germline CDR1 and CDR2: MNHEY and SMNVEV (reference sequence). The CDR3 consists of 17 residues. The J segment lost 5 bases and the V segment lost 4 bases, leaving 11 bases of the junction unmatched. The CDR3 loop reads CASSYYTGTGADNEQFF. The DNA of the CDR3 is TGTGCCAGCAGTTACTATACCGGGACAGGGGCAGACAATGAGCAGTTCTTC.

This clonotype was seen a few times. V and J are TRBV5-1 and TRBJ1-6; TRBD1 is a possible D gene (5 bases). The V end lost 0 bases, the J end lost 7 bases, and 8 bases lay between the germline ends. The germline CDR1 and CDR2 sequences are SGHRS and YFSETQ. The CDR3 runs to 14 residues. The CDR3 region is CASSLVDTNSPLHF. CDR3 in DNA: TGCGCCAGCAGCTTGGTGGACACAAATTCACCCCTCCACTTT.

At least ten counts were recorded for this clonotype. The rearrangement joins TRBV10-3 to TRBJ1-2; 9 positions match TRBD1. The V segment lost 4 bases and the J segment 4 bases; nucleotides outside the gene matches: 7. Germline CDR1 and CDR2: ENHRY and SYGVKD. The CDR3 is 15 residues long. Here the CDR3 DNA reads TGTGCCATCAGTGTAGAACAGGGGGCGACCTATGGCTACACCTTC. This sequence encodes CAISVEQGATYGYTF.

This clonotype was found many times. The J gene is TRBJ2-3, the V gene TRBV3-1, with a weak D call TRBD2 (7 bases). The germline V gene encodes CDR1 LGHDT and CDR2 YNNKEL (reference sequence). The germline V and J ends were trimmed by 4 bases and 4 bases, with 9 bases remaining between them. The CDR3 extends over 13 amino acids. The CDR3: CASSRGGADTQYF. In nucleotides, the CDR3 is TGTGCCAGCAGCCGGGGGGGCGCAGATACGCAGTATTTT.

This clonotype was observed at least ten times. The chain uses TRBV6-5 and TRBJ2-7; TRBD2 matches 9 bases. V was pared by 6 bases and J by 0 bases, with 6 bases of the junction left unmatched. This CDR3 comprises 15 residues. Germline V CDR1 and CDR2: MNHEY, SVGAGI. The CDR3 nucleotides read TGTGCCAGCAGACCTAGCGGGGCGAGCTCCTACGAGCAGTACTTC. Translated, it gives CASRPSGASSYEQYF.

This chain links TRBV20-1 with TRBJ2-3; D might be TRBD1 or TRBD2, each matching 5 bases. CDR3 length: 15 residues. Germline values: CDR1 DFQATT, CDR2 SNEGSKA (reference sequence). Trimming removed 0 bases at V and 5 bases at J, with 15 bases between. CDR3: CSARDGASAGDTQYF. CDR3 nucleotides: TGCAGTGCTAGAGATGGGGCCTCCGCGGGAGATACGCAGTATTTT.

This clonotype was seen ten or more times. The chain is built from TRBV5-1 and TRBJ2-1, with D maybe TRBD1 (6 bases). V lost 9 bases to trimming and J lost 7 bases, with 17 bases between them. CDR1 SGHRS and CDR2 YFSETQ come from the germline V gene. The CDR3 covers 13 residues. The CDR3 DNA is TGCGCCACCCGTACAGGGTATGGGAATGAGCAGTTCTTC. Translated, it gives CATRTGYGNEQFF.

This clonotype has only a few counts. J is TRBJ2-1 and V is TRBV4-2; TRBD2 matches 7 bases. This CDR3 is built from 17 residues. J lost 8 bases, V lost 1 base, and 14 bases had no gene match. Germline CDR1 reads LGHNA; CDR2 reads YNFKEQ. The CDR3 loop is CASSQVRAGLNADEQFF. DNA of the CDR3: TGTGCCAGCAGCCAAGTAAGAGCGGGACTAAATGCCGATGAGCAGTTCTTC.

CDR3 in amino acids: CASSSSGSSAYEQYF. In DNA form, the CDR3 reads TGTGCCAGCAGCTCCAGCGGGAGCAGCGCCTACGAGCAGTACTTC. The chain couples TRBV5-4 to TRBJ2-7; 8 nucleotides line up with TRBD2. CDR1 is SGHNT and CDR2 is YYREEE in the germline V gene (reference sequence). There are 15 residues in the CDR3. V dropped 3 bases and J dropped 2; count of bases not matched to a gene: 7.

This clonotype was recorded many times. The chain joins TRBV11-2 to TRBJ1-6; D not certain. Germline values: CDR1 SGHAT, CDR2 FQNNGV. The CDR3 extends over 12 amino acids. V dropped 4 bases and J dropped 8 bases, with 6 bases sitting between them. The CDR3 spells CASSSTYSPLHF. CDR3 sequence (DNA): TGTGCCAGCAGCTCCACATATTCACCCCTCCACTTT.

This clonotype was counted a few times. The V call is TRBV7-2, the J call TRBJ1-2; D is uncertain. Germline CDR1 reads SGHTA; CDR2 reads FQGNSA. V lost 5 bases and J 4 bases, leaving 17 bases between the germline ends. CDR3 length equals 15 residues. The CDR3 coding sequence is TGTGCCAGCAGCCCTAGCTCCCCGAAAATCTATGGCTACACCTTC. This gives the protein CASSPSSPKIYGYTF.

The table lists this clonotype with many counts. CDR3 sequence reads: CSALWETQYF. CDR3 coding DNA: TGCAGCGCCCTGTGGGAGACCCAGTACTTC. The chain uses TRBV29-1 and TRBJ2-5; D is ambiguous. CDR3 length: 10 residues. Trimming took off 7 bases at V and 5 bases at J, with 8 bases between the two ends. Germline CDR1 reads SQVTM; CDR2 reads ANQGSEA.